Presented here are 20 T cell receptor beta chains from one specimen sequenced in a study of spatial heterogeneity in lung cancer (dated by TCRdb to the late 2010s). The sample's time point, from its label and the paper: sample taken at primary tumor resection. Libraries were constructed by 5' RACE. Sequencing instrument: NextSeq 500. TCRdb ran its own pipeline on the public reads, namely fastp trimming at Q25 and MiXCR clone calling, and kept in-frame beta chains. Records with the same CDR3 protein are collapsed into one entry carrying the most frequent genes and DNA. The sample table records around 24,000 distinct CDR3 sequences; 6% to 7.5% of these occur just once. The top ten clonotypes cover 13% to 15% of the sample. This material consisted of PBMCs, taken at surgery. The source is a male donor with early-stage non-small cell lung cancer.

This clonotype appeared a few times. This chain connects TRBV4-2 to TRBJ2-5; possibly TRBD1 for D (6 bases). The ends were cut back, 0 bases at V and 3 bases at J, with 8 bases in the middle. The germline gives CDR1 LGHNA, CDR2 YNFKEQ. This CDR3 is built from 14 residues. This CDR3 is CASSQDQGKETQYF. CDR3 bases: TGTGCCAGCAGCCAAGATCAGGGGAAAGAGACCCAGTACTTC.

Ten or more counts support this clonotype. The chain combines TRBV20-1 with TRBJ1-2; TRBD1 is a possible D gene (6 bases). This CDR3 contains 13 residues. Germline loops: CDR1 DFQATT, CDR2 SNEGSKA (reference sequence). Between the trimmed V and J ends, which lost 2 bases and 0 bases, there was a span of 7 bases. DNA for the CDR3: TGCAGTGCTAGAACAGGGTCTAACTATGGCTACACCTTC. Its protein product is CSARTGSNYGYTF.

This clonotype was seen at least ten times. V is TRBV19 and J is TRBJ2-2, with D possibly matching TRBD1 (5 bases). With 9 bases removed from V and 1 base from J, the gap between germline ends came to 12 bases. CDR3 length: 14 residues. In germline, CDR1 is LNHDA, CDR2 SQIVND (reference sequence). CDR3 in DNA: TGTGCCAGCGAACAAGACAGGAACACCGGGGAGCTGTTTTTT. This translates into CASEQDRNTGELFF. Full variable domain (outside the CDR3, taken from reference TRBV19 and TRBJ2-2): DGGITQSPKYLFRKEGQNVTLSCEQNLNHDAMYWYRQDPGQGLRLIYYSQIVNDFQKGDIAEGYSVSREKKESFPLTVTSAQKNPTAFYLCASEQDRNTGELFFGEGSRLTVL.

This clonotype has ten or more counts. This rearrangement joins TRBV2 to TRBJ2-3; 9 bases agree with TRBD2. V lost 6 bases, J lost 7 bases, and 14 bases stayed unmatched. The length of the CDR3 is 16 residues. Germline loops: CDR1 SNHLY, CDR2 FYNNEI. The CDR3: CASSPLGLAGQYTQYF. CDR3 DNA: TGTGCCAGCAGCCCTCTTGGCCTAGCGGGACAATATACGCAGTATTTT. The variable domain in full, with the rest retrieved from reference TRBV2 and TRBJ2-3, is EPEVTQTPSHQVTQMGQEVILRCVPISNHLYFYWYRQILGQKVEFLVSFYNNEISEKSEIFDDQFSVERPDGSNFTLKIRSTKLEDSAMYFCASSPLGLAGQYTQYFGPGTRLTVL.

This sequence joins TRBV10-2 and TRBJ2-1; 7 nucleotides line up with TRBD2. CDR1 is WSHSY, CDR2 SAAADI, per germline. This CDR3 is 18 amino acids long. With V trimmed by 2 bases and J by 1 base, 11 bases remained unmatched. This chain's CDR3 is CASSETLGGRASYNEQFF. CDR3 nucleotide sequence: TGCGCCAGCAGTGAGACCCTGGGAGGGAGGGCGTCCTACAATGAGCAGTTCTTC.

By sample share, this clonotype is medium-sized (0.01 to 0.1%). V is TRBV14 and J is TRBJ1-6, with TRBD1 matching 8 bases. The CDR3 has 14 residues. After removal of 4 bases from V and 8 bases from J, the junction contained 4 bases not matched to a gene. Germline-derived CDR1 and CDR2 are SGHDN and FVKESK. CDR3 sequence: CASSPNRGYSPLHF. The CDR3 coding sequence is TGTGCCAGCAGCCCCAACAGGGGGTATTCACCCCTCCACTTT.

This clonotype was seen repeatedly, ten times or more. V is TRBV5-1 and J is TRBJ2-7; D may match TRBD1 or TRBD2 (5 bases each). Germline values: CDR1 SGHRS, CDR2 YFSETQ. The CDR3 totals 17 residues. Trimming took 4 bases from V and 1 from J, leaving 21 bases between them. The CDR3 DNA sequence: TGCGCCAGCAGCGGGACGCAACCCTGGAAGGTATCCTACGAGCAGTACTTC. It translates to CASSGTQPWKVSYEQYF.

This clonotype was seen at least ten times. The CDR3 DNA reads as TGCGCCAGCAGCCCGGGACACGTCGAGACCCAGTACTTC. Amino acid sequence: CASSPGHVETQYF. The V gene is TRBV5-1, the J gene TRBJ2-5; D is possibly TRBD1 (6 bases). The ends were cut back, 4 bases at V and 5 bases at J, with 12 bases in the middle. The CDR3 sequence is 13 residues long. From germline, CDR1 is SGHRS and CDR2 YFSETQ.

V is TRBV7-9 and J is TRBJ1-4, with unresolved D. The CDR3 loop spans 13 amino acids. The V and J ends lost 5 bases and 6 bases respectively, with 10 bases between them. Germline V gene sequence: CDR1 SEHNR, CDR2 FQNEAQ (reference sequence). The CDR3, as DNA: TGTGCCAGCAGCGAGGGTGCGGATGAAAAACTGTTTTTT. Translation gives CASSEGADEKLFF.

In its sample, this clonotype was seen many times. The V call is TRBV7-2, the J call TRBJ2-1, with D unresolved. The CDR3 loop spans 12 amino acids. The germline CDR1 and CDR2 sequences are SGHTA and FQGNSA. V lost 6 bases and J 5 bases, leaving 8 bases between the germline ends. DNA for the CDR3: TGTGCCAGCAGACACGACAACAATGAGCAGTTCTTC. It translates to CASRHDNNEQFF.

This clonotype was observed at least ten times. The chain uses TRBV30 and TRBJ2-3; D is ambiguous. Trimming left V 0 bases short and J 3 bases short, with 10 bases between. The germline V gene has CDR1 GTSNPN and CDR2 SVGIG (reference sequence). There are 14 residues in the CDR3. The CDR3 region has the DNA TGTGCCTGGAGTGTAGGGCAGAGAACAGATACGCAGTATTTT. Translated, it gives CAWSVGQRTDTQYF.

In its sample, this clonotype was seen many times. For the CDR3, the DNA is TGTGCCAGCAGTGGGGGGACTTACTATGGCTACACCTTC. It codes for CASSGGTYYGYTF. The chain uses TRBV27 and TRBJ1-2; the D gene is possibly TRBD1 (5 bases). Trimming took off 5 bases at V and 3 bases at J, with 10 bases between the two ends. The CDR3 is 13 amino acids. CDR1 and CDR2 (germline): MNHEY, SMNVEV (reference sequence).

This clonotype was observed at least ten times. Here the CDR3 DNA reads TGCAGTGCTAGAGATGCGTCTAGCGGGAGGGCCAGCACAGATACGCAGTATTTT. Translated: CSARDASSGRASTDTQYF. This chain uses TRBV20-1 with TRBJ2-3; TRBD2 aligns across 12 bases. V shed 0 bases and J 0 bases; nucleotides not matched to a gene: 7. Germline-derived CDR1 and CDR2 are DFQATT and SNEGSKA (reference sequence). The CDR3 is 18 amino acids.

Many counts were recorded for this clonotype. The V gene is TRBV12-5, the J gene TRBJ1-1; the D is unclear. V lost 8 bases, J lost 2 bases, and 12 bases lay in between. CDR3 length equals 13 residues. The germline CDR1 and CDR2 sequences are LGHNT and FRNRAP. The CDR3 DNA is TGTGCTAGTTCAACTCAGAGAAACACTGAAGCTTTCTTT. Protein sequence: CASSTQRNTEAFF.

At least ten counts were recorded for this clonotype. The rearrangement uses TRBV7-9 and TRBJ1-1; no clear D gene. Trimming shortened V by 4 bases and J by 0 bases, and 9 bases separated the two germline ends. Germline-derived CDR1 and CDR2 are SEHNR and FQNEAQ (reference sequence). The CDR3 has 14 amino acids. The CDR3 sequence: CASSSIEMNTEAFF. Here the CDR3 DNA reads TGTGCCAGCAGCTCGATAGAGATGAACACTGAAGCTTTCTTT.

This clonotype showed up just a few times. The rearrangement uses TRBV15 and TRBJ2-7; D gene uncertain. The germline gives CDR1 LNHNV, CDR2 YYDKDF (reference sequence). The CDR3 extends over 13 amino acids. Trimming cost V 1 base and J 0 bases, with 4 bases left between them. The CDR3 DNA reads TGTGCCACCAGCAGAGGTCCCTCCTACGAGCAGTACTTC. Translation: CATSRGPSYEQYF.

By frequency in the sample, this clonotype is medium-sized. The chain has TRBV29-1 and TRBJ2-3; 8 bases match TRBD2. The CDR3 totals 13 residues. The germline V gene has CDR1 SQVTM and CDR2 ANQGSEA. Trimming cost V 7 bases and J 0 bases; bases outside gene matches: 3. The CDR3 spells CSASSGSTDTQYF. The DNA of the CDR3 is TGCAGCGCATCTAGCGGGAGCACAGATACGCAGTATTTT.

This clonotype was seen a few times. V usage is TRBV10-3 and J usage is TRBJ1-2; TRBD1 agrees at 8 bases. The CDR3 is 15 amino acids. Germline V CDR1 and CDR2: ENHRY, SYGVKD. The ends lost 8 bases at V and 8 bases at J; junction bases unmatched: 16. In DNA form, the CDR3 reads TGTGCCATCGGGGATGGAGCGGACAGGGTTCGAGGCTACACCTTC. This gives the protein CAIGDGADRVRGYTF.

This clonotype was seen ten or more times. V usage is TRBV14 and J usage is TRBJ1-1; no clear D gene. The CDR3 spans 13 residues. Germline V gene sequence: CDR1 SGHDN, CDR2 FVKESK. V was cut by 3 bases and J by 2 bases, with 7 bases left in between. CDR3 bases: TGTGCCAGCAGCCATCTCGGAAACACTGAAGCTTTCTTT. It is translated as CASSHLGNTEAFF. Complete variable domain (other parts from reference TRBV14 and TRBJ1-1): EAGVTQFPSHSVIEKGQTVTLRCDPISGHDNLYWYRRVMGKEIKFLLHFVKESKQDESGMPNNRFLAERTGGTYSTLKVQPAELEDSGVYFCASSHLGNTEAFFGQGTRLTVV.

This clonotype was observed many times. The CDR3 region has the DNA TGTGCCAGCAGCCTTCGTTGGGCCGAGCAGTACGTC. Residues: CASSLRWAEQYV. The V call is TRBV5-6, the J call TRBJ2-7; D gene uncertain. CDR1 is SGHDT and CDR2 is YYEEEE in the germline V gene. This CDR3 is 12 amino acids long. Trimming pared 4 bases from V and 6 bases from J, leaving 11 bases between.